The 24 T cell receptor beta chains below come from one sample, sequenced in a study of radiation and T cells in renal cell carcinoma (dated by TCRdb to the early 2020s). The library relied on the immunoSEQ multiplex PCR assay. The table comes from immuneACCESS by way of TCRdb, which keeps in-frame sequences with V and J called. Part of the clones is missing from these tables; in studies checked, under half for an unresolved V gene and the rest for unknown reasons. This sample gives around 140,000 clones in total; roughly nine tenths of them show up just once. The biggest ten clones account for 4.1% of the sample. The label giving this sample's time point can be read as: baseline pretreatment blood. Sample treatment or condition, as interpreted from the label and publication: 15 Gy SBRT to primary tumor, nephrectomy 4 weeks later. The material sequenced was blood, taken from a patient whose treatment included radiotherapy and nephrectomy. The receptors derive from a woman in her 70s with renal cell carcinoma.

The CDR3 DNA reads TGCGCCAGCAGCTTGGCAGGTTACGGTGAAAAACTGTTTTTT. Translated, it gives CASSLAGYGEKLFF. The chain links TRBV5-1 to TRBJ1-4; no clear D. The CDR3 runs 14 residues. The V gene lost 0 bases and the J gene lost 7 bases, with 10 bases spanning the gap. Germline CDR1 is SGHRS and CDR2 is YFSETQ.

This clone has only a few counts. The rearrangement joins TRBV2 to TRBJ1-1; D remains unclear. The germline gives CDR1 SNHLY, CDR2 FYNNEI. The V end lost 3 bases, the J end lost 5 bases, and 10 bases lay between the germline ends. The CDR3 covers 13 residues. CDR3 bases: TGTGCCAGCAGTGAGGGTACGCGTACTGAAGCTTTCTTT. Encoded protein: CASSEGTRTEAFF. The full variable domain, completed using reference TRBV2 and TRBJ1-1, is EPEVTQTPSHQVTQMGQEVILRCVPISNHLYFYWYRQILGQKVEFLVSFYNNEISEKSEIFDDQFSVERPDGSNFTLKIRSTKLEDSAMYFCASSEGTRTEAFFGQGTRLTVV.

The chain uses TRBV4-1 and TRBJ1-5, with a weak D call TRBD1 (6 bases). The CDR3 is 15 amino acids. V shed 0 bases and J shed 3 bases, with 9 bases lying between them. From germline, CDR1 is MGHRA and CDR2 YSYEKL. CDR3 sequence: CASSQESGVNQPQHF. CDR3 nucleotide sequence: TGCGCCAGCAGCCAAGAATCAGGGGTCAATCAGCCCCAGCATTTT.

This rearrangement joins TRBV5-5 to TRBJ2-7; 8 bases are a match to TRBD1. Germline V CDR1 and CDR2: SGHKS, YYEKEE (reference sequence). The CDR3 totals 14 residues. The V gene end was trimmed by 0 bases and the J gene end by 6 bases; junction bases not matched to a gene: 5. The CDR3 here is CASSLVGQGREQYF. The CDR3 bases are TGTGCCAGCAGCTTGGTCGGACAGGGACGCGAGCAGTACTTC.

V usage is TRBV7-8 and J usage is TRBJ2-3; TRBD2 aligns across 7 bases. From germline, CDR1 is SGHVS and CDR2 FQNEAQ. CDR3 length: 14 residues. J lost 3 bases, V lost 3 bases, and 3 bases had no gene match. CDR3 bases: TGTGCCAGCAGCTTGACCGGGGGGACAGATACGCAGTATTTT. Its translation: CASSLTGGTDTQYF.

This CDR3 is CASSFSRGTEAFF. The CDR3 coding sequence is TGTGCCAGCAGCTTTTCCAGGGGCACTGAAGCTTTCTTT. J is TRBJ1-1 and V is TRBV11-2, with a possible D match to TRBD1 (6 bases). Per germline, CDR1 SGHAT and CDR2 FQNNGV. V was trimmed by 3 bases and J by 4 bases, leaving 9 bases between them. There are 13 residues in the CDR3.

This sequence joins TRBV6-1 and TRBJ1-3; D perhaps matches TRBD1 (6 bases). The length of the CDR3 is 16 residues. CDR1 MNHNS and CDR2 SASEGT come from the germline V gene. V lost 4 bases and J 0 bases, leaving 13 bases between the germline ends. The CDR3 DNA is TGTGCCAGCAGTGTCGGACAGTTGAGCTCTGGAAACACCATATATTTT. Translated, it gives CASSVGQLSSGNTIYF.

The CDR3: CASTLREGGSTEAFF. CDR3 coding DNA: TGTGCCAGCACCCTAAGGGAGGGGGGAAGCACTGAAGCTTTCTTT. The J gene is TRBJ1-1, the V gene TRBV7-9; D possibly corresponds to TRBD1 (6 bases). Germline CDR1 SEHNR, CDR2 FQNEAQ (reference sequence). Trimming shortened V by 7 bases and J by 4 bases, and 19 bases separated the two germline ends. There are 15 residues in the CDR3.

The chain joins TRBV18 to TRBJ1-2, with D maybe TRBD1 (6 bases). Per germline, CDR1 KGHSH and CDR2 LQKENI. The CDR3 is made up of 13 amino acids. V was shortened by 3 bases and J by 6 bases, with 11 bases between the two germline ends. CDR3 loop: CASSPTGANGYTF. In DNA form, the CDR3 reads TGTGCCAGCTCACCGACGGGGGCTAATGGCTACACCTTC.

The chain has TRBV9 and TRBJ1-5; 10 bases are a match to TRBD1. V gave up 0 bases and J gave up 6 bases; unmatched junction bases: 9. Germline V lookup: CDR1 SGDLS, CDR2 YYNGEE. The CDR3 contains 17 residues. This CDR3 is CASSVGALGQGTQPQHF. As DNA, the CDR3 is TGTGCCAGCAGCGTAGGTGCGTTGGGACAGGGGACTCAGCCCCAGCATTTT.

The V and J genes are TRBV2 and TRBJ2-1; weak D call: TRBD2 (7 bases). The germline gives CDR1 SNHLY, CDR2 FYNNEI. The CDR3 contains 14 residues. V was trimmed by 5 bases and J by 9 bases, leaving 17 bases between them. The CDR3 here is CASSRGGGTGEQFF. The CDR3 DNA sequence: TGTGCCAGCAGTCGCGGGGGCGGTACAGGTGAGCAGTTCTTC.

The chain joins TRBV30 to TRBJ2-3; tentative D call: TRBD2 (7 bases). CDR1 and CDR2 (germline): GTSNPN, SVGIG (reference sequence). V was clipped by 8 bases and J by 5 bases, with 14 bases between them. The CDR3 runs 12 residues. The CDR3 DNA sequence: TGTGCCGGTAGGGGGGGGGAAGATACGCAGTATTTT. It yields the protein CAGRGGEDTQYF.

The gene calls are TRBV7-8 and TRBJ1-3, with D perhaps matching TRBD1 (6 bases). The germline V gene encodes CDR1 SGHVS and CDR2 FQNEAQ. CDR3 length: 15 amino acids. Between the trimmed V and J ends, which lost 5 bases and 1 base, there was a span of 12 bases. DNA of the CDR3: TGTGCCAGCAGCCAAGGACAGCCGTCTGGAAACACCATATATTTT. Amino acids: CASSQGQPSGNTIYF.

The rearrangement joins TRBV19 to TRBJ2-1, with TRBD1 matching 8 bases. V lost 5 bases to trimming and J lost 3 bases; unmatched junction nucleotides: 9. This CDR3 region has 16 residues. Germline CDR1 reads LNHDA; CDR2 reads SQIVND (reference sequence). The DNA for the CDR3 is TGTGCCAGTAGTCTGAAACCCGGACAGGGCTACAATGAGCAGTTCTTC. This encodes CASSLKPGQGYNEQFF.

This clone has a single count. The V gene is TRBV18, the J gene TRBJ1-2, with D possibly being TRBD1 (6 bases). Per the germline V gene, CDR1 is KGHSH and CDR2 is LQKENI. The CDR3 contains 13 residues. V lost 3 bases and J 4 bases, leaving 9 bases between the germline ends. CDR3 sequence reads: CASSPAGAYGYTF. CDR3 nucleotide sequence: TGTGCCAGCTCACCGGCGGGGGCCTATGGCTACACCTTC.

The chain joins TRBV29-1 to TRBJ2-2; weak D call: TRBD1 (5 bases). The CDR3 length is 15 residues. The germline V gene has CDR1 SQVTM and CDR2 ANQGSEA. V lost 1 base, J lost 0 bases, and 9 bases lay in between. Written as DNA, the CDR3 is TGCAGCGTTGAAGGGGGCAGGACGAACACCGGGGAGCTGTTTTTT. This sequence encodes CSVEGGRTNTGELFF.

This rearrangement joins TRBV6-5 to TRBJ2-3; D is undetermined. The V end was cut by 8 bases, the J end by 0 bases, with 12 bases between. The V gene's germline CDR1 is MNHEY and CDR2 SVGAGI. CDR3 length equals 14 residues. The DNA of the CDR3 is TGTGCCAGCGCGGTGGCGCTTAGCACAGATACGCAGTATTTT. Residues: CASAVALSTDTQYF.

In nucleotides, the CDR3 is TGTGCCAGCAGCATATCAAGCATGAGCTCCTACAATGAGCAGTTCTTC. Its protein product is CASSISSMSSYNEQFF. V is TRBV9 and J is TRBJ2-1; no reliable D call. Germline V gives CDR1 SGDLS, CDR2 YYNGEE. CDR3 length: 16 residues. Trimming stripped 4 bases from V and 0 bases from J, with 14 bases between.

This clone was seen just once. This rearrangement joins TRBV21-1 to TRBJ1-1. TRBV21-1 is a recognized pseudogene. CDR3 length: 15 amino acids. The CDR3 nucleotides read TGTGCCAGCAGCAAAGTAAGGGAGTCTAGCACTGAAGCTTTCTTT. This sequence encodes CASSKVRESSTEAFF.

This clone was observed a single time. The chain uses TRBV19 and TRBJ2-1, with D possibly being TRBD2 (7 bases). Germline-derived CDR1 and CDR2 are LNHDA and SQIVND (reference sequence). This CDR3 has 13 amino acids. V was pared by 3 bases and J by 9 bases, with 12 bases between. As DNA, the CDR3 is TGTGCCAGTAGTATGAGGGGGGGCCTTGAGCAGTTCTTC. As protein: CASSMRGGLEQFF.

CDR3 sequence reads: CASQVGHVINYGYTF. The CDR3 DNA reads as TGTGCCAGCCAGGTCGGGCACGTTATTAACTATGGCTACACCTTC. The chain joins TRBV6-1 to TRBJ1-2; no reliable D call. Trimming cost V 8 bases and J 1 base, with 17 bases left between them. This CDR3 has 15 residues. Germline assignment: CDR1 MNHNS and CDR2 SASEGT.

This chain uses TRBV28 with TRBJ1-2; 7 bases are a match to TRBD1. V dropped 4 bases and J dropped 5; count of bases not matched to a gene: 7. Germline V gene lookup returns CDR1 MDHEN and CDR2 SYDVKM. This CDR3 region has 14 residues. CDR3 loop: CASSYRGWWYGYTF. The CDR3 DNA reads TGTGCCAGCAGTTACAGGGGTTGGTGGTATGGCTACACCTTC.

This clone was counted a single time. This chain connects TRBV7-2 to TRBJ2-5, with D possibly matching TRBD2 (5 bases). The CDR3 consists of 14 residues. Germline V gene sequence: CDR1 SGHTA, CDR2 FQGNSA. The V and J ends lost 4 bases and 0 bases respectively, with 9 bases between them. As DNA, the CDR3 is TGTGCCAGCAGCTCCCCGGGGTACCAAGAGACCCAGTACTTC. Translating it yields CASSSPGYQETQYF.

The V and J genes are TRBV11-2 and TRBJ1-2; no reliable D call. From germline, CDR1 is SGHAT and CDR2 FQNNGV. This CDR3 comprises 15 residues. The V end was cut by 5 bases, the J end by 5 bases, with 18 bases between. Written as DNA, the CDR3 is TGTGCCAGCAGCCCGGCTGGACGTGGCCTTTATGGCTACACCTTC. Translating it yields CASSPAGRGLYGYTF.